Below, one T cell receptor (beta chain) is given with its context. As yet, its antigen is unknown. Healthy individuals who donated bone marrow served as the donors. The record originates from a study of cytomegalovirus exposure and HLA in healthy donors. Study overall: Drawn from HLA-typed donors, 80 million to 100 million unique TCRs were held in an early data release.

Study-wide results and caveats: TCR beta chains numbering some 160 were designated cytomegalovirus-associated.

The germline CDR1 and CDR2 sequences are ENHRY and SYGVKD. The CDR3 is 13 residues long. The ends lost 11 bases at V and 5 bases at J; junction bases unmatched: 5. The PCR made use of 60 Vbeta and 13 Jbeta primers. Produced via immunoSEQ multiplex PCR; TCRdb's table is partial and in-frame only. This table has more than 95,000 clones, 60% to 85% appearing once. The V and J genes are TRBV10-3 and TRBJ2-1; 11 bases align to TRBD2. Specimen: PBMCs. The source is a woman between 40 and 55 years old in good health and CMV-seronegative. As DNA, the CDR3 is TGTGCCGTCGGACTAGCGGGCGACAATGAGCAGTTCTTC. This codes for CAVGLAGDNEQFF.